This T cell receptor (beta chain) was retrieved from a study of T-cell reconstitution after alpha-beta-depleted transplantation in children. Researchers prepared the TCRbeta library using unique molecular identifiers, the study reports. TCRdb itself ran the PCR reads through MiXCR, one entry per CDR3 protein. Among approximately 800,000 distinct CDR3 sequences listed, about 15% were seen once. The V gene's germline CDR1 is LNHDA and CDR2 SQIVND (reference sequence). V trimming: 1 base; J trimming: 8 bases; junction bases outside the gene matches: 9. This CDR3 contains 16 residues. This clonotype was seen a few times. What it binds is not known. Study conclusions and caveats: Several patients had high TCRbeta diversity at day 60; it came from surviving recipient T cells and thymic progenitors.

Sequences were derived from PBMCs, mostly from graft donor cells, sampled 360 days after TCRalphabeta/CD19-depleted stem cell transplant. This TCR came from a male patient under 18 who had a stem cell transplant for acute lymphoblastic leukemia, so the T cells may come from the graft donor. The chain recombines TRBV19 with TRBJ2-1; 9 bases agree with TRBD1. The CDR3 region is CASSIGPGTGSYEQFF. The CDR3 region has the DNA TGTGCCAGTAGTATAGGGCCCGGGACAGGGTCTTATGAGCAGTTCTTC.